This record concerns one TCR beta chain sequence. Its antigen is currently unknown. Distinct nucleotide sequences in the sample also encode this CDR3. The data were taken from a study of T cell responses to AZD1222 COVID-19 vaccine. Investigators merged groups given second doses at roughly 4 or roughly 12 weeks. The study's findings and limits: Within unmutated variant regions lay the reported targets of nearly half of spike-specific TCRs. Clonal diversity may have been underestimated in mostly white British donors. It was only after the peak T cell response that any repertoires were sampled.

Method: immunoSEQ multiplex PCR; TCRdb's copy keeps in-frame clones and lacks some. The table lists about 67,000 clones, roughly 85% of them singletons. Germline assignment: CDR1 SGHAT and CDR2 FQNNGV. CDR3 size: 14 residues. The junction had 2 bases not matched to a gene; V was cut back by 1 base and J by 3 bases. This clonotype was sampled from an adult who received the AZD1222 COVID-19 vaccine. This chain connects TRBV11-2 to TRBJ2-7, with 8 nucleotides matching TRBD2. The sample here was peripheral blood, taken 28 days after the second AZD1222 dose. The CDR3 nucleotides read TGTGCCAGCAGCTTAGGCGGGGGGAGCTACGAGCAGTACTTC. It codes for CASSLGGGSYEQYF. The variable domain in full, with the rest retrieved from reference TRBV11-2 and TRBJ2-7, is EAGVAQSPRYKIIEKRQSVAFWCNPISGHATLYWYQQILGQGPKLLIQFQNNGVVDDSQLPKDRFSAERLKGVDSTLKIQPAKLEDSAVYLCASSLGGGSYEQYFGPGTRLTVT.